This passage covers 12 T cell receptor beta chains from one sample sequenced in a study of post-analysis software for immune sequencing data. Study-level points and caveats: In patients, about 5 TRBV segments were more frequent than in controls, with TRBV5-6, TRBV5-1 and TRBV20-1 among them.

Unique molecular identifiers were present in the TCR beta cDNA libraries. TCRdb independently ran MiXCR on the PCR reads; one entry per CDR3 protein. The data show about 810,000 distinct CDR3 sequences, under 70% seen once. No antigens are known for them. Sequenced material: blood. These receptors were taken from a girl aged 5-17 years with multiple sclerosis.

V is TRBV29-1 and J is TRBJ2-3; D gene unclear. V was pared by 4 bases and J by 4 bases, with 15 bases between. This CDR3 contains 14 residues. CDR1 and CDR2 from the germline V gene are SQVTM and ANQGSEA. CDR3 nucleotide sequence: TGCAGCGTTGCTGCCTCAGCTGGGGCAGATACGCAGTATTTT. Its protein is CSVAASAGADTQYF.

The CDR3 region has the DNA TGCAGTGCTAGGCTAGCGGGGGACCTTCTAGGGACGCAGTATTTT. Protein product: CSARLAGDLLGTQYF. This chain joins TRBV20-1 and TRBJ2-3, with 10 bases that match TRBD2. V was pared by 3 bases and J by 9 bases, with 12 bases of the junction left unmatched. In germline, CDR1 is DFQATT, CDR2 SNEGSKA (reference sequence). The CDR3 spans 15 residues.

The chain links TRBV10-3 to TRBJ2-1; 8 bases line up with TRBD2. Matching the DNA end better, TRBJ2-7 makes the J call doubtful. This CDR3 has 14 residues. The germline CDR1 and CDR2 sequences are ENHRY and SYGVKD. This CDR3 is CAISADGRDYEQYF. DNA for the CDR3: TGTGCCATCAGTGCGGACGGGAGGGACTACGAGCAGTACTTC.

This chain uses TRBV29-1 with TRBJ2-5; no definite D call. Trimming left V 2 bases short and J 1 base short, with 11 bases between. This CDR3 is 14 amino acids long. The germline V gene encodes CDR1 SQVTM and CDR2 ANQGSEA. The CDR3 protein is CSVERPASQETQYF. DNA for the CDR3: TGCAGCGTTGAACGACCAGCCTCCCAAGAGACCCAGTACTTC.

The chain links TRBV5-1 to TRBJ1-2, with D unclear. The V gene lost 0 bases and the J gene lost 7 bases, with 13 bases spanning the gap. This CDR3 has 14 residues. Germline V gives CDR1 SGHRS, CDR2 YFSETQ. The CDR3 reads CASSLGPTDGGYTF. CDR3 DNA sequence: TGCGCCAGCAGCTTGGGTCCCACAGACGGTGGCTACACCTTC.

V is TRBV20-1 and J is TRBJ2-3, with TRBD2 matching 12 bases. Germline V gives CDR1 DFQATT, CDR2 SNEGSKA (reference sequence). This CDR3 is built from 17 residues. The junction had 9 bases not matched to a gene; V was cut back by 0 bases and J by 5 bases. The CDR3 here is CSARDPWTSGEVDTQYF. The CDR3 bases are TGCAGTGCTAGAGATCCATGGACTAGCGGGGAGGTAGATACGCAGTATTTT.

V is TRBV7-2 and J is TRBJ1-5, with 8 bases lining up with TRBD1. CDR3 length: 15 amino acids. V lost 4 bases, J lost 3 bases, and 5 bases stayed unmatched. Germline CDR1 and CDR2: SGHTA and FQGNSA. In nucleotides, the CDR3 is TGTGCCAGCAGCTCATCGACAGGGGTCAATCAGCCCCAGCATTTT. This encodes CASSSSTGVNQPQHF.

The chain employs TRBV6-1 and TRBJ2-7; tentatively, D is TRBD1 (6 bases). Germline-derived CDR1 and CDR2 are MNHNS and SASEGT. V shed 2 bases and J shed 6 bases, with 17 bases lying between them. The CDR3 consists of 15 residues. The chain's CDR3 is CASSEPGHGYLEQYF. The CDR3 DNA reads TGTGCCAGCAGTGAACCGGGACACGGATATCTCGAGCAGTACTTC.

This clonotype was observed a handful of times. The CDR3 coding sequence is TGCAGCGTTTCGGGAGCTAGCACAGATACGCAGTATTTT. Protein product: CSVSGASTDTQYF. The chain uses TRBV29-1 and TRBJ2-3; D is perhaps TRBD2 (6 bases). This CDR3 is 13 amino acids long. The germline gives CDR1 SQVTM, CDR2 ANQGSEA. V was clipped by 5 bases and J by 0 bases, with 9 bases between them.

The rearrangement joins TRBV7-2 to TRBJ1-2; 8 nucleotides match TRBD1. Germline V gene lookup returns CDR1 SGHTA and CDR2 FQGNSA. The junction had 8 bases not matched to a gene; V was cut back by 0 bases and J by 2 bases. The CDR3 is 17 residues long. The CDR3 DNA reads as TGTGCCAGCAGCTTAGCGCTTCTGGGGACAGGCAACTATGGCTACACCTTC. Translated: CASSLALLGTGNYGYTF.

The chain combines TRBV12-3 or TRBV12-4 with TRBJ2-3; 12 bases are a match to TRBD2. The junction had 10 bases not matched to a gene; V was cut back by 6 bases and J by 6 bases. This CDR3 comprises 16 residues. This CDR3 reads CASSPTSGRSLDTQYF. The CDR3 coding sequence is TGTGCCAGCAGCCCTACTAGCGGGAGGTCCCTCGATACGCAGTATTTT.

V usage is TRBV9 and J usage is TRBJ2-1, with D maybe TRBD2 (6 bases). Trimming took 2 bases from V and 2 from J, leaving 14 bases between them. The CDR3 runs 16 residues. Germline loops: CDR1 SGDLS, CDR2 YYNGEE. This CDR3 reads CASSVVADRTYNEQFF. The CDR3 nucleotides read TGTGCCAGCAGCGTCGTAGCGGACCGCACCTACAATGAGCAGTTCTTC.